These 9 T cell receptor beta chains share one sample of origin, sequenced in a study of response to subunit inactivated influenza vaccine (dated 2018 in TCRdb). Library prep was done by RT-PCR. Sequencing used an Illumina HiSeq 2500. TCRdb itself trimmed the public reads at Q25 with fastp, ran MiXCR and retained productive beta chains. Every entry covers one CDR3 protein and lists the most common genes and DNA from its rows. The sample contains approximately 250,000 distinct CDR3 sequences, 9.5% to 15% of them found a single time. 7.8% of the sample belongs to the ten largest clones. Source: non-naive T cells sorted from PBMCs, taken approximately 15 days before vaccination. What this sample's cell subset or site label stands for: memory T cell fraction. The source is a man aged 45-65 years who received an inactivated influenza vaccine. Donor details come from another sample of the same person, matched by shared clones.

This clonotype was seen a handful of times. The CDR3 region has the DNA TGTGCCAGCAGTTCGGACTCCGCGAGCTGGGAGACCCAGTACTTC. Protein product: CASSSDSASWETQYF. The chain is built from TRBV6-5 and TRBJ2-5, with D perhaps TRBD2 (5 bases). The CDR3 extends over 15 amino acids. Germline lookup yields CDR1 MNHEY and CDR2 SVGAGI. Trimming stripped 4 bases from V and 5 bases from J, with 17 bases between.

This clonotype has a handful of counts. The rearrangement links TRBV9 to TRBJ2-2; possible D gene TRBD1, 5 bases. V was trimmed by 1 base and J by 7 bases, leaving 8 bases between them. Per germline, CDR1 SGDLS and CDR2 YYNGEE. The CDR3 is made up of 13 amino acids. CDR3 bases: TGTGCCAGCAGCGTAAGGGGCAGCGGGGAGCTGTTTTTT. Translated: CASSVRGSGELFF.

The chain combines TRBV23-1 with TRBJ2-1; the D call may be TRBD1 or TRBD2 (6 bases each). TRBV23-1 counts as an open reading frame of uncertain function. The CDR3 contains 22 residues. V was clipped by 0 bases and J by 6 bases, with 33 bases between them. The CDR3 reads CASSQSTFYRGDRYPPFNEQFF. The CDR3 nucleotides are TGCGCCAGCAGTCAATCGACCTTCTATAGGGGGGACCGCTATCCGCCATTCAATGAGCAGTTCTTC.

The chain recombines TRBV5-6 with TRBJ2-4; D unresolved. The CDR3 covers 16 residues. CDR1 is SGHDT, CDR2 YYEEEE, per germline. Trimming took 0 bases from V and 2 from J, leaving 12 bases between them. In nucleotides, the CDR3 is TGTGCCAGCAGCTTGGAGCTGCCCCTCACCAAAAACATTCAGTACTTC. This codes for CASSLELPLTKNIQYF.

This clonotype has a count of ten or more. The V gene is TRBV20-1, the J gene TRBJ1-2, with a possible D match to TRBD1 (6 bases). The CDR3 loop spans 13 amino acids. Looked up from germline, CDR1 is DFQATT and CDR2 is SNEGSKA (reference sequence). Trimming cost V 1 base and J 4 bases, with 10 bases left between them. The CDR3 sequence: CSARGDNFYGYTF. CDR3 in DNA: TGCAGTGCTAGAGGGGACAACTTCTATGGCTACACCTTC.

This chain links TRBV20-1 with TRBJ2-3; the D is unclear. V lost 3 bases, J lost 6 bases, and 4 bases lay in between. The CDR3 spans 10 residues. Germline lookup yields CDR1 DFQATT and CDR2 SNEGSKA (reference sequence). CDR3 DNA sequence: TGCAGTGCTAGGAAGGATACGCAGTATTTT. Translation: CSARKDTQYF.

There are many counts of this clonotype. The rearrangement links TRBV20-1 to TRBJ1-1; D gene uncertain. Germline V gene sequence: CDR1 DFQATT, CDR2 SNEGSKA (reference sequence). CDR3 length: 12 residues. V was cut by 3 bases and J by 3 bases, with 8 bases left in between. The CDR3 sequence: CSARYRHTEAFF. The CDR3 DNA sequence: TGCAGTGCTAGGTACAGACACACTGAAGCTTTCTTT.

A few counts support this clonotype. The rearrangement uses TRBV19 and TRBJ2-1; TRBD1 agrees at 7 bases. Germline loops: CDR1 LNHDA, CDR2 SQIVND (reference sequence). The CDR3 totals 15 residues. Unmatched junction bases numbered 7, after V lost 3 bases and J lost 5 bases. The CDR3 DNA follows: TGTGCCAGTAGTATTTTGGACAGGCAGGACAATGAGCAGTTCTTC. Encoded protein: CASSILDRQDNEQFF.

The gene calls are TRBV7-9 and TRBJ1-2, with 11 bases aligning to TRBD1. The germline gives CDR1 SEHNR, CDR2 FQNEAQ (reference sequence). V lost 5 bases to trimming and J lost 7 bases; unmatched junction nucleotides: 9. This CDR3 comprises 15 residues. Here the CDR3 DNA reads TGTGCCAGCAGCATCGGGACAGGGGGTCGGAGTGGCTACACCTTC. Its protein product is CASSIGTGGRSGYTF.